Detailed here is one TCR beta chain. The record originates from a study of blood T cell repertoires in COVID-19. The table came from immunoSEQ multiplex PCR; TCRdb's copy has only in-frame clones and leaves some out. The sample lists fewer than 350,000 clones; 88% were seen once. The CDR3 has 14 amino acids. With 9 bases clipped from V and 2 bases from J, the junction kept 10 bases outside the gene matches. Germline V gene lookup returns CDR1 MDHEN and CDR2 SYDVKM. Clinical histories supplied by participants themselves formed the basis of cohort assignment. The sequenced sample was PBMCs or T cells enriched from blood (not recorded which). V is TRBV28 and J is TRBJ2-7; 7 bases match TRBD2. The source of this sequence is a woman aged 25 to 39 who had recovered from COVID-19. As DNA, the CDR3 is TGTGCCAGTTCCCTTGGGGGGGTCCCCTACGAGCAGTACTTC. Translation: CASSLGGVPYEQYF.